Listed below are T cell receptor beta chains from one sample, sequenced in a study of T cell responses to AZD1222 COVID-19 vaccine. Generated by immunoSEQ multiplex PCR, the TCRdb table keeps only in-frame clones and is missing some. The repertoire includes over 85,000 clones, around nine tenths of them detected once, and less than 3.5% sits in the top ten. The starting material was peripheral blood, obtained on day 0 of AZD1222 vaccination. The receptors derive from an adult in good health. Both conserved end residues are part of each CDR3. The D gene is left open where the match is weak. The listing skips clone size in some rows; elsewhere it reads once, few, many or a size class.

>TRBV9|TRBJ1-5|14|.|.
CASSVGDGLGPQHF
TGTGCCAGCAGCGTAGGGGACGGGCTAGGGCCCCAGCATTTT
>TRBV9|TRBJ1-2|15|.|.
CASSVYHQSGAGYTF
TGTGCCAGCAGCGTATATCACCAATCAGGGGCTGGCTACACCTTC
>TRBV7-9|TRBJ1-6|12|.|.
CASSTFQASQEF
TGTGCCAGCAGTACGTTTCAGGCCTCACAGGAATTT
>TRBV6-5|TRBJ1-1|14|.|TRBD1
CASRVDRSVPEAFF
TGTGCCAGCAGAGTGGACAGGTCGGTCCCTGAAGCTTTCTTT
>TRBV6-5|TRBJ1-6|14|.|TRBD1
CASRPGQYNSPLHF
TGTGCCAGCAGGCCGGGACAGTATAATTCACCCCTCCACTTT
>TRBV5-1|TRBJ1-2|14|.|.
CASSLDGGNYGYTF
TGCGCCAGCAGCTTGGACGGGGGGAACTATGGCTACACCTTC
>TRBV28|TRBJ1-2|14|.|.
CASSLSDAYYGYTF
TGTGCCAGCAGTTTATCGGATGCATACTATGGCTACACCTTC
>TRBV7-6|TRBJ2-5|15|.|.
CASSFSMGQRETQYF
TGTGCCAGCAGCTTTAGCATGGGCCAACGGGAGACCCAGTACTTC
>TRBV7-3|TRBJ2-7|16|once|TRBD2
CASSLSGLALGYEQYF
TGTGCCAGCAGCTTAAGTGGACTAGCCCTCGGCTACGAGCAGTACTTC
>TRBV7-9|TRBJ1-1|14|.|.
CASSSRGTNTEAFF
TGTGCCAGCAGCTCTCGAGGTACGAACACTGAAGCTTTCTTT
>TRBV11-2|TRBJ2-5|14|.|TRBD1
CASSSHRGRETQYF
TGTGCCAGCAGCTCCCACAGGGGGCGAGAGACCCAGTACTTC
>TRBV27|TRBJ1-4|14|few|TRBD1
CASRSTGGLSKLFF
TGTGCCAGCCGCTCGACAGGGGGCCTTTCGAAACTGTTTTTT
>TRBV19|TRBJ2-5|17|few|TRBD2
CASSMEGLAGEGETQYF
TGTGCCAGTAGTATGGAGGGACTAGCGGGAGAAGGAGAGACCCAGTACTTC
>TRBV6-1|TRBJ1-4|14|.|.
CASSEGRANEKLFF
TGTGCCAGCAGTGAAGGTCGGGCTAATGAAAAACTGTTTTTT
>TRBV9|TRBJ1-1|14|.|TRBD1
CASSVTTGGTEAFF
TGTGCCAGCAGCGTAACGACAGGGGGCACTGAAGCTTTCTTT
>TRBV30|TRBJ1-6|13|.|.
CAWVRDIGVPLHF
TGTGCCTGGGTCAGGGACATCGGTGTTCCCCTCCACTTT
>TRBV25-1|TRBJ1-3|12|.|.
CASSVSGNTIYF
TGTGCCAGCAGTGTATCTGGAAACACCATATATTTT
>TRBV29-1|TRBJ1-2|11|.|.
CSVEDLDGYTF
TGCAGCGTTGAAGACTTGGATGGCTACACCTTC
>TRBV9|TRBJ2-1|15|.|TRBD2
CASSSLAGAYNEQFF
TGTGCCAGCAGCTCACTAGCGGGAGCCTACAATGAGCAGTTCTTC
>TRBV19|TRBJ2-7|13|.|TRBD1
CASTPTGGHEQYF
TGTGCCAGTACTCCGACAGGGGGGCACGAGCAGTACTTC
>TRBV24-1|TRBJ2-1|15|.|TRBD1
CATSKTGAWNNEQFF
TGTGCCACCTCTAAGACAGGGGCTTGGAACAATGAGCAGTTCTTC
>TRBV7-2|TRBJ2-7|14|.|.
CASSYTGANYEQYF
TGTGCCAGCAGCTATACCGGGGCAAACTACGAGCAGTACTTC
>TRBV28|TRBJ2-1|14|.|.
CASRDSGSYNEQFF
TGTGCCAGCAGGGATTCAGGGTCCTACAATGAGCAGTTCTTC
>TRBV5-1|TRBJ2-6|18|.|.
CASSLRFEGITGANVLTF
TGCGCCAGCAGCTTGAGGTTTGAGGGTATCACTGGGGCCAACGTCCTGACTTTC
>TRBV5-1|TRBJ1-4|14|.|TRBD1
CASSLGQGSEKLFF
TGCGCCAGCAGCCTTGGACAGGGGAGTGAAAAACTGTTTTTT
>TRBV27|TRBJ1-5|14|.|TRBD1
CASTRTGASQPQHF
TGTGCCAGCACCCGGACAGGCGCCAGTCAGCCCCAGCATTTT
>TRBV28|TRBJ2-2|16|.|TRBD1
CASRLPGQQFTGELFF
TGTGCCAGCAGACTACCGGGACAGCAATTCACCGGGGAGCTGTTTTTT
>TRBV5-1|TRBJ1-4|13|.|TRBD1
CASSWTGEEKLFF
TGCGCCAGCAGCTGGACAGGGGAGGAAAAACTGTTTTTT
>TRBV7-9|TRBJ2-5|14|.|.
CASSLYQGGETQYF
TGTGCCAGCAGCTTGTATCAGGGGGGAGAGACCCAGTACTTC
>TRBV2|TRBJ1-3|13|.|.
CARQGMTGNTIYF
TGTGCCAGGCAGGGTATGACTGGAAACACCATATATTTT
>TRBV9|TRBJ1-4|18|.|TRBD1
CASSAWTGGIATNEKLFF
TGTGCCAGCAGCGCGTGGACAGGGGGCATTGCAACTAATGAAAAACTGTTTTTT
>TRBV6-5|TRBJ1-1|14|.|TRBD1
CASKPGQGNTEAFF
TGTGCCAGCAAACCGGGACAGGGAAACACTGAAGCTTTCTTT